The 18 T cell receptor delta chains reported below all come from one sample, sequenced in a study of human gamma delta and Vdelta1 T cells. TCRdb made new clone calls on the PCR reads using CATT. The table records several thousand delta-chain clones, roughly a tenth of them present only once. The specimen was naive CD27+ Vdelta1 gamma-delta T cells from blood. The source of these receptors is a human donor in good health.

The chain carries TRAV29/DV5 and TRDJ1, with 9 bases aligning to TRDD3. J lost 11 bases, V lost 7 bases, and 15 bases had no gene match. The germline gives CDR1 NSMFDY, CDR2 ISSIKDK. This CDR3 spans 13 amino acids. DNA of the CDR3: TGTGCACCCATATGGGGGATAAACCTCTCGCTCATCTTT. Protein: CAPIWGINLSLIF.

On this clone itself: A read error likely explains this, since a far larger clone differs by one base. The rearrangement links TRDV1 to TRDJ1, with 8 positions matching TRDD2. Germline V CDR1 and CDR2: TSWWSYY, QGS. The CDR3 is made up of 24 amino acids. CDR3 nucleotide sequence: TGTGCTCTTAGGGAACTCTTCCTACGTACCCCGCTCACTCGGGGGACCTCATTCACCGATAAACTCATCTTT. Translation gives CALRELFLRTPLTRGTSFTDKLIF.

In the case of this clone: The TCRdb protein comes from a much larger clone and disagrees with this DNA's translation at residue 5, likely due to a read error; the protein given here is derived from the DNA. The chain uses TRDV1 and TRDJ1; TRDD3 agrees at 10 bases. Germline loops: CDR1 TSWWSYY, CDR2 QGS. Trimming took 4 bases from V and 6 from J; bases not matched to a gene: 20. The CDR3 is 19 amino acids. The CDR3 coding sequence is TGTGCTCTTGGGGGACTAAATCGTGCCCAGAGGGGGATACGTTATAAACTCATCTTT. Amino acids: CALGGLNRAQRGIRYKLIF.

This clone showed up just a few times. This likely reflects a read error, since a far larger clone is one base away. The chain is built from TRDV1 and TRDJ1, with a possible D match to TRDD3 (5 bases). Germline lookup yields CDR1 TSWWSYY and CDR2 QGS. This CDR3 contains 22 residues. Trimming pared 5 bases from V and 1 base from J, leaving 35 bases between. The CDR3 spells CALGRGGPPPRPYAAFTDKLIF. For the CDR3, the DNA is TGTGCTCTTGGGAGGGGGGGCCCGCCACCAAGACCATACGCGGCGTTCACCGATAAACTCATCTTT.

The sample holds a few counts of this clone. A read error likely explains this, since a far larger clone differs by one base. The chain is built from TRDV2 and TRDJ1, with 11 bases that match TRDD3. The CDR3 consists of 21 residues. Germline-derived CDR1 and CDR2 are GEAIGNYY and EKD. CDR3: CACGTTYALLGDIAYTDKLIF. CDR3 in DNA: TGTGCCTGTGGCACCACTTATGCCTTACTGGGGGATATAGCGTACACCGATAAACTCATCTTT.

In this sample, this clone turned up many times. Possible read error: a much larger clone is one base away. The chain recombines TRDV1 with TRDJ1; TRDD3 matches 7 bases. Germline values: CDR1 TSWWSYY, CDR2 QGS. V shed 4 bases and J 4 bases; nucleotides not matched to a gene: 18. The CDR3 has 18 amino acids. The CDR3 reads CALGAPWVVEPGGDKLIF. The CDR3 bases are TGTGCTCTTGGGGCCCCCTGGGTAGTCGAACCTGGGGGCGATAAACTCATCTTT.

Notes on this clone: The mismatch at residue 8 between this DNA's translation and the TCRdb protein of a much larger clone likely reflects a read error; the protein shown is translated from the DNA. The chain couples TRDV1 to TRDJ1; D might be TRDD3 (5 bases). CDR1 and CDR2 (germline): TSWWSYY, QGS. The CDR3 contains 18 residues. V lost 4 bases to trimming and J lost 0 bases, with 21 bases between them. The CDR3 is CALGVPSQRGSDTDKLIF. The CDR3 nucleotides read TGTGCTCTTGGGGTCCCGTCTCAGAGGGGGTCTGACACCGATAAACTCATCTTT.

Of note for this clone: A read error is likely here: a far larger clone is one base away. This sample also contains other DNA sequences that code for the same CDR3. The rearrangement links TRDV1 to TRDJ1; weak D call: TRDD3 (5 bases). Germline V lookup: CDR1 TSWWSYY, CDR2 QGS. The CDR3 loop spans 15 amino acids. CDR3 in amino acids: CALGRPGRYTDKLIF. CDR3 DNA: TGTGCGCTTGGGAGACCTGGGAGGTACACCGATAAACTCATCTTT.

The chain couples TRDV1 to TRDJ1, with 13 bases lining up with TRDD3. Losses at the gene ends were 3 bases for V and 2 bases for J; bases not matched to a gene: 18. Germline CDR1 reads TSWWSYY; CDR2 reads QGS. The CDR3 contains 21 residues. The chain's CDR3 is CALGDIARPSYWGIRTDKLIF. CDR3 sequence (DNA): TGTGCTCTTGGGGACATAGCTCGGCCTTCCTACTGGGGGATACGTACCGATAAACTCATCTTT.

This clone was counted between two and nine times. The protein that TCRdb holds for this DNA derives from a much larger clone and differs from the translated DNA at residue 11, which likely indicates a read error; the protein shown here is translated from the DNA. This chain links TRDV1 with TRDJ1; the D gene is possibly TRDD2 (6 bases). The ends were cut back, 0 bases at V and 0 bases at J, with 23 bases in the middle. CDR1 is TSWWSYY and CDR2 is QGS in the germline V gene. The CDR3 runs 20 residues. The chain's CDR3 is CALGELSLPWEIPDTDKLIF. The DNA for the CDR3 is TGTGCTCTTGGGGAACTCAGCCTTCCCTGGGAGATACCCGACACCGATAAACTCATCTTT.

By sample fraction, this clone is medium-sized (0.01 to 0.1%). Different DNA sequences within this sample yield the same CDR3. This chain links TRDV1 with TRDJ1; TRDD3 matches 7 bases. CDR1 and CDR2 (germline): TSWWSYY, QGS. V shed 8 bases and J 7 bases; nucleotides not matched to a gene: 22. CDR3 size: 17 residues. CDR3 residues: CALFGRLPTPYWGKLIF. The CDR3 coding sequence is TGTGCTCTTTTCGGTAGGCTTCCGACCCCGTACTGGGGTAAACTCATCTTT.

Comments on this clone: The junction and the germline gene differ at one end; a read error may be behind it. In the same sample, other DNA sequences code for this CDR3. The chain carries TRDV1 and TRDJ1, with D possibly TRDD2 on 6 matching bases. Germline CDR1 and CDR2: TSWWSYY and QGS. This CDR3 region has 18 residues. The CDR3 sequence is CALGGLPPLGPRTGKLIF. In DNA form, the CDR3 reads TGTGCTCTTGGGGGGCTTCCTCCTCTGGGTCCCCGCACCGGTAAACTCATCTTT.

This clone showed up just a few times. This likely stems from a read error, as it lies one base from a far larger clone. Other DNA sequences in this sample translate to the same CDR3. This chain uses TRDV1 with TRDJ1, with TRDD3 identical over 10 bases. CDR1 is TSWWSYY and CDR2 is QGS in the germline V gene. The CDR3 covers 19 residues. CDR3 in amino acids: CALGELNRAQRGIRYKLIF. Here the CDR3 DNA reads TGTGCTCTTGGAGAACTAAATCGTGCCCAGAGGGGGATACGTTATAAACTCATCTTT.

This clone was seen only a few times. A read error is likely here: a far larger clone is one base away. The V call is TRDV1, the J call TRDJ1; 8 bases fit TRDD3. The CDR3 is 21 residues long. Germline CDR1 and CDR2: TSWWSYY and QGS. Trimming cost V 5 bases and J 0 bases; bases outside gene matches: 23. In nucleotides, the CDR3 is TGTGCTCTTGGGACCTCTCCTAGACGAGGGATACGCTTGTCGTACACCGATAAACTCATCTTT. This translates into CALGTSPRRGIRLSYTDKLIF.

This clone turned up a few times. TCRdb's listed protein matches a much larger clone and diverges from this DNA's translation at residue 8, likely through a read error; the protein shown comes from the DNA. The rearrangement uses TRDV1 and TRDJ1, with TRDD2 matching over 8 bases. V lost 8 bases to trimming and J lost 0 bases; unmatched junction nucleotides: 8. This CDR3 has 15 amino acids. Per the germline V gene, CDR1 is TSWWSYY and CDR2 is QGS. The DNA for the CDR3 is TGTGCTCTTTGCCTTCCTAAGGAATACACCGATAAACTCATCTTT. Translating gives CALCLPKEYTDKLIF.

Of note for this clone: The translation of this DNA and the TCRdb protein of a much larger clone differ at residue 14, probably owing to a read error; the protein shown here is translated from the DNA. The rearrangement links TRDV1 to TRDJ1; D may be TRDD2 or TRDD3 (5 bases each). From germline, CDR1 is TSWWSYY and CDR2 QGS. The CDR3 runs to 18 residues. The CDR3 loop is CALGDSFFRGAHTNKLIF. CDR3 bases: TGTGCTCTTGGGGATTCCTTCTTCCGGGGGGCTCACACCAATAAACTCATCTTT.

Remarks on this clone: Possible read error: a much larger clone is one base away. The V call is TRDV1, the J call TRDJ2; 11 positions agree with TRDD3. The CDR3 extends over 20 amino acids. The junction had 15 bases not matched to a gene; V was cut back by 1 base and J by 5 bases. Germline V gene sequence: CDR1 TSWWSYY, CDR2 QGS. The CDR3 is CALGERVHQYWGIVTAQLFF. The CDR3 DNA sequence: TGTGCTCTTGGGGAACGCGTCCATCAATACTGGGGGATAGTTACAGCACAACTCTTCTTT.

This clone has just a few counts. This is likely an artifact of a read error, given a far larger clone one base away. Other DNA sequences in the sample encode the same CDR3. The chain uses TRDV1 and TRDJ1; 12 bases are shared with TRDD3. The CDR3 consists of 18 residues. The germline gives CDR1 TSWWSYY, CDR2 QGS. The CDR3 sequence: CALGVRHLGDTKTDKLIF. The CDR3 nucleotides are TGTGCTCTTGGGGTTCGACATCTGGGGGATACGAAGACCGATAAGCTCATCTTT.